This T cell receptor beta chain was sequenced during a study of cytomegalovirus exposure and HLA in healthy donors. Study-wide findings and caveats: Reports described diagnosis of cytomegalovirus status by the classifier as highly specific and sensitive. HLA alleles were associated with 15,000 to 20,000 TCR beta sequences in a later analysis at 0.05 false discovery rate. Clonal expansion, a later analysis showed, was greater in HLA-associated TCR beta chains than in equally common others. Cytomegalovirus-associated status was assigned to 150 or so TCR beta chains.

13 Jbeta primers and 60 Vbeta primers were used for the PCR. The repertoire was sequenced with immunoSEQ multiplex PCR; TCRdb's copy has only in-frame clones and lacks some. The sample consists of about 90,000 clones, around three quarters of them appearing once. Germline loops: CDR1 LGHNA, CDR2 YSLEER. V was clipped by 1 base and J by 5 bases, with 12 bases between them. The CDR3 extends over 14 amino acids. Regarding this clone: Its target is not known.

What was sequenced was PBMCs. The chain joins TRBV4-3 to TRBJ2-7, with unresolved D. The sequence came from a woman aged 35 to 49 in good health and CMV-seropositive. In DNA, the CDR3 is TGCGCCAGCAGCCAAGGAGCGTTAGTGGACGAGCAGTACTTC. It specifies CASSQGALVDEQYF.